These 14 T cell receptor beta chains were sequenced from one sample in a study of T cells in Graves' hyperthyroidism and ophthalmopathy. Researchers took RNA transcripts and amplified the TCR beta CDR3 regions from them. HTBI primers were used for first-round RT-PCR of the TCR CDR3. One entry per CDR3 protein, called by TCRdb with MiXCR from the multiplex PCR reads. The sample shows 600,000 to 700,000 distinct CDR3 sequences, 14% to 15% of them seen only once. Sequenced input: blood. The origin of the receptors is a woman between 40 and 55 years old with Graves' ophthalmopathy.

As regards this clonotype: The junction departs from germline at one end; a sequencing error may be responsible. The V and J genes are TRBV2 and TRBJ2-7; the match to TRBD1 covers 7 bases. This CDR3 has 13 residues. The germline V gene has CDR1 SNHLY and CDR2 FYNNEI. CDR3 sequence (DNA): TGTACCAGCAGACGGACAGGACCCTACGAGCAGTACTTC. This sequence encodes CTSRRTGPYEQYF.

This clonotype was counted many times. The J gene is TRBJ1-1, the V gene TRBV6-1, with D uncertain. Germline CDR1 and CDR2: MNHNS and SASEGT. The V end lost 1 base, the J end lost 1 base, and 10 bases lay between the germline ends. The CDR3 runs 15 residues. CDR3 loop: CASSEVVDWNTEAFF. The CDR3, as DNA: TGTGCCAGCAGTGAAGTCGTCGATTGGAACACTGAAGCTTTCTTT.

This clonotype was counted ten times or more. The V and J genes are TRBV28 and TRBJ2-7; TRBD1 matches at 10 bases. V gave up 4 bases and J gave up 2 bases; unmatched junction bases: 2. CDR1 and CDR2 (germline): MDHEN, SYDVKM. The CDR3 sequence is 14 residues long. DNA for the CDR3: TGTGCCAGCAGTTCCGACAGGGGGCCCTACGAGCAGTACTTC. Its translation: CASSSDRGPYEQYF. Using reference TRBV28 and TRBJ2-7 for the parts outside the CDR3, the full variable domain is DVKVTQSSRYLVKRTGEKVFLECVQDMDHENMFWYRQDPGLGLRLIYFSYDVKMKEKGDIPEGYSVSREKKERFSLILESASTNQTSMYLCASSSDRGPYEQYFGPGTRLTVT.

This clonotype was counted a single time. In DNA, the CDR3 is TGTGCCAGCTCACCACTCTCTTGGGCAGGGGCTCAGGGGAGTCAGTATGGCTACACCTTC. Translating gives CASSPLSWAGAQGSQYGYTF. This chain uses TRBV18 with TRBJ1-2; possibly TRBD1 for D (6 bases). Deletions cut 1 base from V and 5 bases from J, with 29 bases between. CDR3 length: 20 residues. CDR1 and CDR2 from the germline V gene are KGHSH and LQKENI.

This clonotype has only a few counts. The junction and the germline gene differ at one end; a read error may be behind it. V usage is TRBV7-7 and J usage is TRBJ2-5, with 8 bases matching TRBD1. Germline lookup yields CDR1 SSHAT and CDR2 FNYEAQ (reference sequence). The CDR3 covers 13 residues. The CDR3 nucleotides are TGTGCTAGCAGCTCTAACAGGGGGGAGACCCAGTACTTC. Amino acids: CASSSNRGETQYF.

This clonotype showed up many times. CDR3 coding DNA: TGTGCCAGCAGTGTTGAGGGAAGGGGGAATCAGCCCCAGCATTTT. This sequence encodes CASSVEGRGNQPQHF. The chain couples TRBV2 to TRBJ1-5; TRBD1 is a possible D gene (6 bases). The V gene's germline CDR1 is SNHLY and CDR2 FYNNEI. This CDR3 has 15 amino acids. Trimming removed 4 bases from V and 4 bases from J, with 14 bases in between.

J is TRBJ2-2 and V is TRBV28; TRBD1 or TRBD2 may be the D gene (6 bases each). V shed 1 base and J shed 7 bases, with 13 bases lying between them. CDR1 MDHEN and CDR2 SYDVKM come from the germline V gene. This CDR3 contains 15 residues. As DNA, the CDR3 is TGTGCCAGCAGTTTATTCCGGGGGCAAGGCGGGGAGCTGTTTTTT. Protein sequence: CASSLFRGQGGELFF.

This clonotype has at least ten counts. The J gene is TRBJ2-2, the V gene TRBV6-2 or TRBV6-3; D remains ambiguous. The V and J ends lost 6 bases and 6 bases respectively, with 14 bases between them. In germline, CDR1 is MNHEY, CDR2 SVGEGT. The CDR3 spans 14 residues. The CDR3 loop is CASRLAPQAGELFF. The CDR3 DNA reads TGTGCCAGCAGACTCGCCCCCCAGGCCGGGGAGCTGTTTTTT.

Note on this clonotype: Being one base from a much bigger clone, this may be a read error. The V gene is TRBV6-2 or TRBV6-3, the J gene TRBJ2-5; D perhaps matches TRBD2 (6 bases). Germline CDR1 MNHEY, CDR2 SVGEGT. The CDR3 totals 13 residues. The CDR3 sequence: CAGSYSRDETQYF. Written as DNA, the CDR3 is TGTGCCGGCAGTTACTCGCGGGACGAGACCCAGTACTTC.

In this sample, this clonotype turned up many times. V usage is TRBV7-2 and J usage is TRBJ2-5; TRBD1 might be the D (6 bases). The germline CDR1 and CDR2 sequences are SGHTA and FQGNSA. The CDR3 consists of 13 residues. V was cut by 5 bases and J by 5 bases, with 12 bases left in between. This CDR3 reads CASSTYRVETQYF. The CDR3 nucleotides are TGTGCCAGCAGCACGTACAGGGTTGAGACCCAGTACTTC. The full variable domain, completed using reference TRBV7-2 and TRBJ2-5, is GAGVSQSPSNKVTEKGKDVELRCDPISGHTALYWYRQSLGQGLEFLIYFQGNSAPDKSGLPSDRFSAERTGGSVSTLTIQRTQQEDSAVYLCASSTYRVETQYFGPGTRLLVL.

This clonotype has ten or more counts. The chain uses TRBV7-8 and TRBJ1-3; possible D gene TRBD1, 5 bases. Germline loops: CDR1 SGHVS, CDR2 FQNEAQ. This CDR3 has 16 residues. V lost 5 bases and J lost 8, with 22 bases in between. DNA for the CDR3: TGTGCCAGCAGCGTTACCCTTACAGGTCGCGGGGACACCATATATTTT. The encoded protein is CASSVTLTGRGDTIYF.

This clonotype has ten or more counts. J is TRBJ2-7 and V is TRBV20-1, with TRBD1 identical over 7 bases. Looked up from germline, CDR1 is DFQATT and CDR2 is SNEGSKA (reference sequence). Trimming removed 1 base from V and 0 bases from J; junction bases left unmatched: 3. The CDR3 contains 14 residues. This CDR3 is CSARGGTVSYEQYF. The CDR3 nucleotides read TGCAGTGCTAGAGGAGGGACAGTCTCCTACGAGCAGTACTTC.

The chain employs TRBV11-2 and TRBJ1-1; 11 bases line up with TRBD1. Losses at the gene ends were 3 bases for V and 4 bases for J; bases not matched to a gene: 7. Germline V gene data show CDR1 as SGHAT and CDR2 as FQNNGV. There are 16 residues in the CDR3. This chain's CDR3 is CASSFPPGTGGTEAFF. The CDR3 nucleotides are TGTGCCAGCAGCTTTCCCCCCGGGACAGGGGGCACTGAAGCTTTCTTT.

This chain's CDR3 is CASSLTSGSSYYEQYF. CDR3 in DNA: TGCGCCAGCAGCTTAACGAGCGGGAGCTCCTACTACGAGCAGTACTTC. The V call is TRBV5-1, the J call TRBJ2-7; 8 bases agree with TRBD2. The length of the CDR3 is 16 residues. Germline loops: CDR1 SGHRS, CDR2 YFSETQ. Trimming took 2 bases from V and 3 from J; bases not matched to a gene: 10. Based on the CDR3 plus reference TRBV5-1 and TRBJ2-7, the full variable domain is KAGVTQTPRYLIKTRGQQVTLSCSPISGHRSVSWYQQTPGQGLQFLFEYFSETQRNKGNFPGRFSGRQFSNSRSEMNVSTLELGDSALYLCASSLTSGSSYYEQYFGPGTRLTVT.